A single sample is the source of the 11 T cell receptor beta chains below, sequenced in a study of blood T cell repertoires in COVID-19. Sequencing used immunoSEQ multiplex PCR; TCRdb keeps in-frame clones, though not all of them. The sample yields around 53,000 clones, about 70% seen once. Sequenced: peripheral blood. The receptor source for this set is a man aged 50-59 years with active or convalescent COVID-19.

The V and J genes are TRBV5-1 and TRBJ2-2; 9 bases line up with TRBD2. Germline V gene data show CDR1 as SGHRS and CDR2 as YFSETQ. J gave up 5 bases and V 10 bases, and 18 bases lay outside the gene matches. CDR3 size: 17 residues. In DNA, the CDR3 is TGCGCCCGCGGCACCTCCCGCGGGGGGGCGGGGACCGGGGAGCTGTTTTTT. Residues: CARGTSRGGAGTGELFF.

The chain recombines TRBV13 with TRBJ1-1; 8 bases fit TRBD1. Trimming took 7 bases from V and 4 from J; bases not matched to a gene: 5. Germline V gene data show CDR1 as PRHDT and CDR2 as FYEKMQ (reference sequence). The CDR3 covers 13 residues. CDR3 loop: CASTQGAGTEAFF. CDR3 in DNA: TGTGCCAGCACTCAGGGGGCAGGCACTGAAGCTTTCTTT.

A word on this clone: The junction departs from the called germline gene at one end, perhaps through a read error. The rearrangement uses TRBV7-7 and TRBJ1-5; TRBD1 matches 7 bases. Per the germline V gene, CDR1 is SSHAT and CDR2 is FNYEAQ (reference sequence). The CDR3 extends over 16 amino acids. The CDR3 nucleotides read TGTGCTAGCAGCTTAACAGGGGCCGATAGCAATCAGCCCCAGCATTTT. This translates into CASSLTGADSNQPQHF.

The CDR3 DNA follows: TGTGCCAGCAGGTTGGGGCAGAACTATAACTATGGCTACACCTTC. Its translation is CASRLGQNYNYGYTF. The chain joins TRBV2 to TRBJ1-2, with TRBD1 as a possible D gene (5 bases). Trimming stripped 6 bases from V and 1 base from J, with 15 bases between. Germline CDR1 SNHLY, CDR2 FYNNEI. This CDR3 has 15 residues.

The chain carries TRBV24-1 and TRBJ2-3; TRBD2 aligns across 16 bases. Trimming cost V 4 bases and J 4 bases; bases outside gene matches: 10. The CDR3 extends over 19 amino acids. Germline CDR1 KGHDR, CDR2 SFDVKD. The CDR3 sequence is CATSDSGTSGGARPDTQYF. The CDR3 DNA sequence: TGTGCCACCAGTGACTCCGGGACTAGCGGGGGGGCCCGACCAGATACGCAGTATTTT.

This chain uses TRBV7-9 with TRBJ2-1; no clear D gene. The CDR3 has 14 residues. Between the trimmed V and J ends, which lost 5 bases and 4 bases, there was a span of 12 bases. Germline CDR1 reads SEHNR; CDR2 reads FQNEAQ (reference sequence). The CDR3 DNA sequence: TGTGCCAGCAGCACGAAGACTGATTACAATGAGCAGTTCTTC. It encodes CASSTKTDYNEQFF. Together with reference TRBV7-9 and TRBJ2-1, the CDR3 gives the full variable domain: DTGVSQNPRHKITKRGQNVTFRCDPISEHNRLYWYRQTLGQGPEFLTYFQNEAQLEKSRLLSDRFSAERPKGSFSTLEIQRTEQGDSAMYLCASSTKTDYNEQFFGPGTRLTVL.

The chain employs TRBV19 and TRBJ1-1; possibly TRBD1 for D (6 bases). Deletions cut 11 bases from V and 10 bases from J, with 23 bases between. The V gene's germline CDR1 is LNHDA and CDR2 SQIVND (reference sequence). The CDR3 contains 13 residues. This CDR3 reads CAPQVGEGGGAFF. The CDR3 DNA reads TGTGCCCCCCAAGTGGGGGAGGGGGGGGGAGCTTTCTTT.

The J gene is TRBJ1-1, the V gene TRBV3-1 (or the pseudogene TRBV3-2); 10 nucleotides line up with TRBD1. Germline loops: CDR1 LGHDT, CDR2 YNNKEL (reference sequence). CDR3 length: 15 amino acids. Trimming cost V 1 base and J 8 bases; bases outside gene matches: 7. Here the CDR3 reads CASSQARRDRGEAFF. In DNA, the CDR3 is TGTGCCAGCAGCCAAGCCCGACGGGACAGGGGCGAAGCTTTCTTT.

J is TRBJ2-1 and V is TRBV10-1; TRBD2 aligns across 9 bases. The CDR3 length is 13 residues. With V trimmed by 2 bases and J by 9 bases, 2 bases remained unmatched. Per the germline V gene, CDR1 is WNHNN and CDR2 is SYGVQD (reference sequence). The CDR3 region is CASSELSGGEQFF. In nucleotides, the CDR3 is TGCGCCAGCAGTGAGCTTAGCGGGGGTGAGCAGTTCTTC.

The V call is TRBV28, the J call TRBJ1-2, with 8 bases identical to TRBD1. The CDR3 is 13 residues long. The J segment lost 8 bases and the V segment lost 6 bases, leaving 8 bases of the junction unmatched. Per germline, CDR1 MDHEN and CDR2 SYDVKM. Here the CDR3 reads CASRFQGALGYTF. In nucleotides, the CDR3 is TGTGCCAGCAGGTTCCAGGGGGCACTCGGCTACACCTTC.

This clone qualifies as medium-sized. CDR3 region: CASSHASLVNEQFF. Written as DNA, the CDR3 is TGCGCCAGCAGCCATGCTAGCTTGGTAAATGAGCAGTTCTTC. The chain has TRBV4-1 and TRBJ2-1; a weak D match, TRBD2 (5 bases). There are 14 residues in the CDR3. The germline CDR1 and CDR2 sequences are MGHRA and YSYEKL. V lost 3 bases and J 7 bases, leaving 13 bases between the germline ends.